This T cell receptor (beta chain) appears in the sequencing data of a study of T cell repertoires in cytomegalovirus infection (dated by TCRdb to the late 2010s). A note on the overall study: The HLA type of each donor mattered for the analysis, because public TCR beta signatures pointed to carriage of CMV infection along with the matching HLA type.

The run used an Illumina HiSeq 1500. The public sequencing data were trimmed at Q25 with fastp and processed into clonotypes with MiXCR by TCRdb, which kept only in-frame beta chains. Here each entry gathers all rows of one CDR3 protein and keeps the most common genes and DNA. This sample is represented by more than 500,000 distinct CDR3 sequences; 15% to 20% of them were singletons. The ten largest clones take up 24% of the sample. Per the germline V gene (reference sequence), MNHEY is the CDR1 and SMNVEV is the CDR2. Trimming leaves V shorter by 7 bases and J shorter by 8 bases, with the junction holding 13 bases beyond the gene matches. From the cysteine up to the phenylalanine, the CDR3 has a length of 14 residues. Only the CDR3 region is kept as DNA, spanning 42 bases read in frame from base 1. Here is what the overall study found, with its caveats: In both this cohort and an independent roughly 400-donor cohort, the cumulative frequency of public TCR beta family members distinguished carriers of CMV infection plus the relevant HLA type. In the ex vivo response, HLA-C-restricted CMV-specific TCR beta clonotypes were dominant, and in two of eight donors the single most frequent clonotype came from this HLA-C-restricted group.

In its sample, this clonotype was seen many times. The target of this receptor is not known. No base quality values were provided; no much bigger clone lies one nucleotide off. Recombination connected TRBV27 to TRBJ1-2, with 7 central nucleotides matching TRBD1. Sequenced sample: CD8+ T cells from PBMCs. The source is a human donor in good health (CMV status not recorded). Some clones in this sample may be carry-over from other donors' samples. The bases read TGTGCCAGCACCCCTGGTGAGGGGGCACGAGGCTACACCTTC. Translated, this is CASTPGEGARGYTF.